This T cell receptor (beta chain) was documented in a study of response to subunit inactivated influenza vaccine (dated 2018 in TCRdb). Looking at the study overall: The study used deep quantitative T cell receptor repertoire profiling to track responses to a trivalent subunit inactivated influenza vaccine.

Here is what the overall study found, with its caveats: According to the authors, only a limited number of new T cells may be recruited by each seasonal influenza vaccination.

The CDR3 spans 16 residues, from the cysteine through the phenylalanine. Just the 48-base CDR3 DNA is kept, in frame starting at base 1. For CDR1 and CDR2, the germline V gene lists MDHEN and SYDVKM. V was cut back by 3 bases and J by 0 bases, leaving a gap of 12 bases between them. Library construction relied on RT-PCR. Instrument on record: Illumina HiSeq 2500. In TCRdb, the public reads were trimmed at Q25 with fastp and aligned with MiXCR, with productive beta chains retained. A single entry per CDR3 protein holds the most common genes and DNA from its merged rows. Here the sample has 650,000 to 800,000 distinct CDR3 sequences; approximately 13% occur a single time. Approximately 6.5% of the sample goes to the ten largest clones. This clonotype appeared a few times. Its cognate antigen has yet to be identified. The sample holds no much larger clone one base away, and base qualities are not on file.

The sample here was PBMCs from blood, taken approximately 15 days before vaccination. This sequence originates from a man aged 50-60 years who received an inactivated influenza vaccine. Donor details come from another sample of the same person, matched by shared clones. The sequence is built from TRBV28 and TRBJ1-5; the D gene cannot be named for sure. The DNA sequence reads TGTGCCAGCAGTTTCCTGGCATGGGATAGCAATCAGCCCCAGCATTTT. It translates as CASSFLAWDSNQPQHF.